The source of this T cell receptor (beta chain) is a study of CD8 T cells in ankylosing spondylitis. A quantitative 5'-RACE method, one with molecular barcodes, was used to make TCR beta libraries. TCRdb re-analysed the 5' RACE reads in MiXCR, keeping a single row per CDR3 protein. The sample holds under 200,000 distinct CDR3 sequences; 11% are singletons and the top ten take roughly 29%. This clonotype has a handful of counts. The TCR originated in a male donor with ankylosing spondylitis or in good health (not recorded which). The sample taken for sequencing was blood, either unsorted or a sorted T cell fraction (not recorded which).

For the CDR3, the DNA is TGTGCCACCAGCAACGTGGGAGAGCCGGACAATGAGCAGTTCTTC. It translates to CATSNVGEPDNEQFF. The chain couples TRBV15 to TRBJ2-1; maybe TRBD2 (5 bases). There are 15 residues in the CDR3. CDR1 is LNHNV and CDR2 is YYDKDF in the germline V gene (reference sequence). Trimming left V 4 bases short and J 5 bases short, with 15 bases between.